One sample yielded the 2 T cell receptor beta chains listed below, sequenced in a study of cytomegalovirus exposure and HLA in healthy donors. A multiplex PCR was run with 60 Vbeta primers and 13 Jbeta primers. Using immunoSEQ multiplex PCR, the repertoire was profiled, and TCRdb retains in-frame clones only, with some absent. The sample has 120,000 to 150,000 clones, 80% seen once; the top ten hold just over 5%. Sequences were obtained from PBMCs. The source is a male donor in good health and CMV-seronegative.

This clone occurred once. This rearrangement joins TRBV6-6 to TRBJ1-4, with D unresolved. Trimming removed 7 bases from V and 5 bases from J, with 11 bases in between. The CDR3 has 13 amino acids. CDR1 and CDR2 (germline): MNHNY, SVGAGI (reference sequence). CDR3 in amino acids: CASTGTWNEKLFF. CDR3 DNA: TGTGCCAGCACGGGAACCTGGAATGAAAAACTGTTTTTT.

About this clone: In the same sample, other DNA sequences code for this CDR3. CDR3 amino acids: CASSSTGQGYTF. The DNA of the CDR3 is TGTGCCAGCAGTTCGACAGGGCAGGGCTACACCTTC. The rearrangement links TRBV27 to TRBJ1-2; 7 bases align to TRBD1. The CDR3 is made up of 12 amino acids. The germline V gene has CDR1 MNHEY and CDR2 SMNVEV (reference sequence). With V trimmed by 4 bases and J by 8 bases, 4 bases remained unmatched.